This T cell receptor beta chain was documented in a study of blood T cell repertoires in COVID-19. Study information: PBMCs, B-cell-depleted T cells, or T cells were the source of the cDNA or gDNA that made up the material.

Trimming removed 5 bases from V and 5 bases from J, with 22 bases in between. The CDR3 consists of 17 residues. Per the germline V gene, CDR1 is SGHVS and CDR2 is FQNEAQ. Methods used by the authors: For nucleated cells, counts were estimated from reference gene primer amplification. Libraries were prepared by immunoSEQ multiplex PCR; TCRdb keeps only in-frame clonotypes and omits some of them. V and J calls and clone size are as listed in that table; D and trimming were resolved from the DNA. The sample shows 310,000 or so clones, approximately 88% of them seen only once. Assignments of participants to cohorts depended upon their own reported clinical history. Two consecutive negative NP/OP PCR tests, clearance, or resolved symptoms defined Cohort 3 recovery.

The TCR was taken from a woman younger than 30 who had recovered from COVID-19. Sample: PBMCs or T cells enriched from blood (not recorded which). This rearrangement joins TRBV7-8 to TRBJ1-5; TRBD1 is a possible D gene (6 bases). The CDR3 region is CASSPGEGSGRDQPQHF. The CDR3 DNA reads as TGTGCCAGCAGCCCAGGGGAGGGGTCAGGGCGCGATCAGCCCCAGCATTTT.